These T cell receptor beta chains were read from a single sample in a study of cytomegalovirus exposure and HLA in healthy donors. Produced via immunoSEQ multiplex PCR; TCRdb's table is partial and in-frame only. The sample has 100,000 to 120,000 clones; less than 85% are singletons. Material: PBMCs. Receptor source: a man in his thirties or forties in good health and CMV-seropositive. Both conserved end residues are part of each CDR3. A D gene is named only where the DNA matches it firmly. The size of a clone is reported for some rows only, either as once, few or many, or as a class for expanded clones.

len,d_gene,v_gene,j_gene,abundance,CDR3nt,CDR3aa
15,.,TRBV6-5,TRBJ2-2,.,TGTGCCAGCAGTTACTCGGAGGTATACACCGGGGAGCTGTTTTTT,CASSYSEVYTGELFF
16,TRBD1,TRBV7-3,TRBJ2-1,once,TGTGCCAGCAGCTTAAAGACGGACAGGGTGAACAATGAGCAGTTCTTC,CASSLKTDRVNNEQFF
14,.,TRBV7-9,TRBJ1-1,once,TGTGCCAGCAGCTCCCGGGGGGGGAACACTGAAGCTTTCTTT,CASSSRGGNTEAFF
13,TRBD1,TRBV6-5,TRBJ1-1,.,TGTGCCAGCAGTAGAGGGGACAGCCTTGAAGCTTTCTTT,CASSRGDSLEAFF
12,.,TRBV6-5,TRBJ2-1,.,TGTGCCAGCAGTTACTCGAAGAGGGAGCAGTTCTTC,CASSYSKREQFF
14,.,TRBV5-4,TRBJ2-3,.,TGTGCCAGCAGCTTGGGGTCTAGTACAGATACGCAGTATTTT,CASSLGSSTDTQYF
17,.,TRBV7-9,TRBJ1-5,.,TGTGCCAGCAGCTCTACCTGGACAGAGAATAGCAATCAGCCCCAGCATTTT,CASSSTWTENSNQPQHF
15,TRBD1,TRBV5-6,TRBJ1-6,.,TGTGCCAGCACCCCGGGACAGAGGTATAATTCACCCCTCCACTTT,CASTPGQRYNSPLHF
16,.,TRBV27,TRBJ2-3,.,TGTGCCAGCAGTTACCTGGACAGCCTGGGGGCAGATACGCAGTATTTT,CASSYLDSLGADTQYF
15,.,TRBV2,TRBJ1-1,.,TGTGCCAGCAGTGAACTTCCAGGGGCTCTCGGTGAAGCTTTCTTT,CASSELPGALGEAFF
11,.,TRBV19,TRBJ1-1,once,TGTGCCAGTAGTATGAGGGGGAGAGCTTTCTTT,CASSMRGRAFF
15,.,TRBV19,TRBJ2-5,.,TGTGCCAGTAGTATTTCGTCTACTAGTGAGGAGACCCAGTACTTC,CASSISSTSEETQYF
14,TRBD1,TRBV6-5,TRBJ1-5,.,TGTGCCAGCAGTTCCAGGACAGGGGCCCAGCCCCAGCATTTT,CASSSRTGAQPQHF
17,TRBD2,TRBV11-2,TRBJ2-3,.,TGTGCCAGCAGCTTAACTGGAGCGGGGGGGCCACCAGATACGCAGTATTTT,CASSLTGAGGPPDTQYF
15,.,TRBV2,TRBJ1-2,once,TGTGCCAGCACTCGAACGGGGGGGGCTAACTATGGCTACACCTTC,CASTRTGGANYGYTF
12,TRBD1,TRBV28,TRBJ1-4,.,TGTGCCGTCGACAGGGGGGGTGAAAAACTGTTTTTT,CAVDRGGEKLFF
15,.,TRBV28,TRBJ2-2,.,TGTGCCAGCAGTTTAAGCGGTCTTCACACCGGGGAGCTGTTTTTT,CASSLSGLHTGELFF
11,.,TRBV19,TRBJ2-7,.,TGTGCCAGTAGGGAGGGGTACGAGCAGTACTTC,CASREGYEQYF
18,TRBD2,TRBV13,TRBJ2-6,.,TGTGCCAGCAGCTTAGTACTAGCGGGGGGCCCCGGGGCCAACGGCCTGACTTTC,CASSLVLAGGPGANGLTF
13,TRBD1,TRBV5-1,TRBJ1-6,.,TGCGCCAGCAGTAGGGACAGGGACTCACCCCTCCACTTT,CASSRDRDSPLHF
13,.,TRBV10-3,TRBJ1-3,.,TGTGCCATCAGTGGAGGATATGGAAACACCATATATTTT,CAISGGYGNTIYF
15,.,TRBV5-5,TRBJ1-6,.,TGTGCCAGCAGCTTGGAGGCCCGGGTGGGTTCACCCCTCCACTTT,CASSLEARVGSPLHF
21,.,TRBV21-1,TRBJ2-3,.,TGTGCCAGCAGCAAAGGTTCGAGGGACAGGGGGTTTTACATACACACAGATACGCAGTATTTT,CASSKGSRDRGFYIHTDTQYF
12,TRBD2,TRBV5-6,TRBJ2-7,.,TGTGCCAGCAGCCGGGAGGGGAACGAGCAGTACTTC,CASSREGNEQYF
16,.,TRBV2,TRBJ2-1,few,TGTGCCAGCAGTGACGCATATCGGGGAAACTACAATGAGCAGTTCTTC,CASSDAYRGNYNEQFF
11,TRBD1,TRBV20-1,TRBJ2-4,few,TGCAGCACAGGGGGCAAAAACATTCAGTACTTC,CSTGGKNIQYF
14,.,TRBV6-5,TRBJ2-1,.,TGTGCCAGCAGTTACCAGGGTGTGGGGAATGAGCAGTTCTTC,CASSYQGVGNEQFF
15,TRBD1,TRBV4-3,TRBJ2-5,.,TGCGCCAGCAGCCAAGGGGCAGGGGGCTATGAGACCCAGTACTTC,CASSQGAGGYETQYF
15,.,TRBV18,TRBJ1-4,.,TGTGCCAGCTCACCACCCGGGGGGTTTAATGAAAAACTGTTTTTT,CASSPPGGFNEKLFF
15,.,TRBV5-1,TRBJ1-1,few,TGCGCCAGCAGCCCCAGGGAGGGCGGGAACACTGAAGCTTTCTTT,CASSPREGGNTEAFF
14,TRBD1,TRBV7-9,TRBJ1-1,few,TGTGCCAGCAGCCAGGACAGGGGTGCCACTGAAGCTTTCTTT,CASSQDRGATEAFF
15,.,TRBV7-2,TRBJ1-6,.,TGTGCCAGCAGCTTAGTCACGGGTTGGAATTCACCCCTCCACTTT,CASSLVTGWNSPLHF